Listed below are T cell receptor beta chains from one sample, sequenced in a study of T cell responses to AZD1222 COVID-19 vaccine. Clones were sequenced by immunoSEQ multiplex PCR, and TCRdb holds only the in-frame ones, with some missing. The profile covers about 110,000 clones, with under 95% appearing a single time and 20% to 25% taken by the ten largest. Sample: peripheral blood, taken on day 0 of AZD1222 vaccination. These TCRs come from an adult in good health. Both conserved end residues are part of each CDR3. D genes are given only for firm matches. Where a row states a size, it is once, few, many or the class of an expanded clone; other rows omit it.

size	V	J	D	CDR3	DNA
NA	TRBV4-3	TRBJ2-3	TRBD1	CASSLRTGGQGGTQYF	TGCGCCAGCAGCCTCCGGACAGGGGGACAGGGGGGTACGCAGTATTTT
NA	TRBV7-6	TRBJ1-6	TRBD1	CASSLDPTGVYNSPLHF	TGTGCCAGCAGCTTAGATCCCACAGGGGTCTATAATTCACCCCTCCACTTT
NA	TRBV6-5	TRBJ2-5	TRBD1	CASSGDRVGKTQYF	TGTGCCAGCAGCGGGGACAGGGTAGGGAAGACCCAGTACTTC
NA	TRBV6-2/TRBV6-3	TRBJ1-3	NA	CASSYHGTYSGNTIYF	TGTGCCAGCAGTTACCATGGGACCTACTCTGGAAACACCATATATTTT
NA	TRBV5-6	TRBJ2-7	NA	CASSSRGASYEQYF	TGTGCCAGCAGTTCCCGGGGGGCCTCCTACGAGCAGTACTTC
NA	TRBV28	TRBJ1-2	NA	CASRAPGWNYGYTF	TGTGCCAGCAGGGCCCCAGGGTGGAACTATGGCTACACCTTC
once	TRBV6-1	TRBJ1-2	NA	CASSEVGGYTF	TGTGCCAGCAGTGAAGTGGGTGGCTACACCTTC
NA	TRBV12-3/TRBV12-4	TRBJ2-3	NA	CASSSGLAQYF	TGTGCCAGCAGTTCTGGCCTTGCGCAGTATTTT
NA	TRBV4-3	TRBJ1-6	NA	CASRLSPQSSRSPLHF	TGCGCCAGCAGGCTCAGCCCTCAGAGCTCGAGATCACCCCTCCACTTT
NA	TRBV21-1	TRBJ2-6	NA	CASSKVVQGYGANVLTF	TGTGCCAGCAGCAAAGTTGTGCAGGGTTATGGGGCCAACGTCCTGACTTTC
NA	TRBV6-5	TRBJ1-5	NA	CASSRGGGNQPQHF	TGTGCCAGCTCCCGGGGAGGGGGGAATCAGCCCCAGCATTTT
NA	TRBV7-9	TRBJ1-4	NA	CASSFIQAFLDNEKLFF	TGTGCCAGCAGCTTTATTCAGGCCTTCCTTGATAATGAAAAACTGTTTTTT
NA	TRBV24-1	TRBJ1-1	TRBD1	CATRAGTGGEAFF	TGTGCCACCAGGGCCGGGACAGGGGGAGAAGCTTTCTTT
few	TRBV11-3	TRBJ2-1	NA	CASSTLGEGGEQFF	TGTGCCAGCAGCACCCTAGGTGAGGGCGGTGAGCAGTTCTTC
NA	TRBV2	TRBJ2-7	NA	CASSELVAYEQYF	TGTGCCAGCAGTGAATTGGTCGCCTACGAGCAGTACTTC
few	TRBV15	TRBJ1-1	NA	CATSRDSQGPEAFF	TGTGCCACCAGCAGAGATTCACAGGGTCCTGAAGCTTTCTTT
NA	TRBV4-3	TRBJ1-6	TRBD1	CASSQETGNSPLHF	TGCGCCAGCAGCCAAGAGACAGGGAATTCACCCCTCCACTTT
NA	TRBV4-2	TRBJ2-7	TRBD2	CASSRGTSRGAYEQYF	TGTGCCAGCAGCCGAGGGACTAGCAGGGGGGCTTACGAGCAGTACTTC
NA	TRBV27	TRBJ2-5	TRBD2	CASKTSGGLETQYF	TGTGCCAGCAAAACTAGCGGGGGGTTAGAGACCCAGTACTTC
NA	TRBV6-2/TRBV6-3	TRBJ2-7	NA	CASSEVLLKNYEQYF	TGTGCCAGCAGTGAGGTTCTCCTAAAAAACTACGAGCAGTACTTC
NA	TRBV6-1	TRBJ1-3	NA	CASSELRARHTSGNTIYF	TGTGCCAGCAGTGAATTAAGGGCCCGTCATACTTCTGGAAACACCATATATTTT
few	TRBV9	TRBJ2-1	TRBD2	CASSPSPAAGGYNEQFF	TGTGCCAGCAGCCCCAGTCCGGCCGCGGGGGGTTACAATGAGCAGTTCTTC
NA	TRBV10-2	TRBJ2-2	NA	CASRGWDNTGELFF	TGCGCCAGCAGGGGTTGGGATAACACCGGGGAGCTGTTTTTT
NA	TRBV30	TRBJ1-3	TRBD1	CAWSTTRGQGPSGNTIYF	TGTGCCTGGAGTACCACAAGGGGACAGGGCCCATCTGGAAACACCATATATTTT
NA	TRBV11-3	TRBJ1-1	NA	CASSLGVSDEAFF	TGTGCCAGCAGCTTGGGGGTCTCGGATGAAGCTTTCTTT
NA	TRBV7-2	TRBJ2-3	NA	CASSLLRSSTDTQYF	TGTGCCAGCAGCTTACTTCGGAGTAGCACAGATACGCAGTATTTT
NA	TRBV19	TRBJ2-2	NA	CASSIGRDPGELFF	TGTGCCAGTAGTATTGGGCGGGATCCCGGGGAGCTGTTTTTT
NA	TRBV6-5	TRBJ1-6	NA	CASSYTKAPLHF	TGTGCCAGCAGTTACACAAAAGCCCCCCTCCACTTT
NA	TRBV28	TRBJ1-1	NA	CASMWAAEAFF	TGTGCCAGCATGTGGGCGGCTGAAGCTTTCTTT
once	TRBV4-2	TRBJ2-1	NA	CASSQQDRRRNNEQFF	TGTGCCAGCAGCCAACAAGACAGGAGGCGTAACAATGAGCAGTTCTTC
NA	TRBV20-1	TRBJ2-7	NA	CSASRPGGARDYEQYF	TGCAGTGCTAGTCGGCCAGGGGGGGCCAGGGACTACGAGCAGTACTTC
NA	TRBV6-5	TRBJ1-6	NA	CASSYRDIDSPLHF	TGTGCCAGCAGTTACAGGGACATAGATTCACCCCTCCACTTT
NA	TRBV12-3/TRBV12-4	TRBJ2-1	NA	CASSSQDYNEQFF	TGTGCCAGCAGTTCCCAGGATTACAATGAGCAGTTCTTC
once	TRBV6-2/TRBV6-3	TRBJ2-5	NA	CASSYPEETQYF	TGTGCCAGCAGTTACCCAGAAGAGACCCAGTACTTC
NA	TRBV13	TRBJ1-1	NA	CASSFKRYEAFF	TGTGCCAGCAGCTTCAAGAGGTATGAAGCTTTCTTT
NA	TRBV4-2	TRBJ2-2	NA	CASSQPTGELFF	TGTGCCAGCAGCCAACCTACCGGGGAGCTGTTTTTT
NA	TRBV11-2	TRBJ1-4	TRBD1	CASSIGQGGGEKLFF	TGTGCCAGCAGTATAGGACAGGGTGGAGGTGAAAAACTGTTTTTT
NA	TRBV27	TRBJ1-1	NA	CASSLSEPVNTEAFF	TGTGCCAGCAGTTTATCAGAGCCCGTTAACACTGAAGCTTTCTTT
NA	TRBV2	TRBJ2-5	NA	CASSENRAGETQYF	TGTGCCAGCAGTGAAAACAGGGCCGGGGAGACCCAGTACTTC
NA	TRBV5-1	TRBJ2-1	NA	CASSLAGSTYNEQFF	TGCGCCAGCAGCTTGGCAGGGTCCACCTACAATGAGCAGTTCTTC
NA	TRBV9	TRBJ1-2	NA	CASSVAASPALGYTF	TGTGCCAGCAGCGTCGCTGCCTCCCCAGCCTTGGGCTACACCTTC
NA	TRBV21-1	TRBJ1-2	NA	CASSKANRGQGCHGYTF	TGTGCCAGCAGCAAAGCGAATAGGGGACAGGGGTGTCATGGCTACACCTTC
NA	TRBV5-1	TRBJ2-2	NA	CASSAGPPPGELFF	TGCGCCAGCAGCGCTGGACCTCCCCCCGGGGAGCTGTTTTTT
NA	TRBV19	TRBJ1-2	NA	CASTTSASSYGYTF	TGTGCCAGTACCACTTCGGCGTCGAGCTATGGCTACACCTTC
NA	TRBV7-8	TRBJ2-5	NA	CASSSHLGETQYF	TGTGCCAGCAGCTCCCACCTTGGAGAGACCCAGTACTTC
few	TRBV4-3	TRBJ1-6	TRBD1	CASSQDLTGDGSSPLHF	TGCGCCAGCAGCCAAGATCTGACAGGGGACGGCTCCTCACCCCTCCACTTT
NA	TRBV5-6	TRBJ2-7	NA	CASSPRLDSYEQYF	TGTGCCAGCAGCCCCAGGTTAGACTCCTACGAGCAGTACTTC
NA	TRBV6-5	TRBJ1-1	TRBD1	CASRYDRGRTEAFF	TGTGCCAGCAGGTATGACAGGGGCCGCACTGAAGCTTTCTTT
NA	TRBV5-1	TRBJ2-3	NA	CASSPDEVSGTQYF	TGCGCCAGCAGCCCGGATGAGGTTTCGGGTACGCAGTATTTT
NA	TRBV5-1	TRBJ2-6	TRBD1	CASSLEGTGGPSGANVLTF	TGCGCCAGCAGCTTGGAAGGGACAGGGGGACCCTCTGGGGCCAACGTCCTGACTTTC
NA	TRBV28	TRBJ1-2	NA	CASSAPGRDGYTF	TGTGCCAGCAGCGCCCCAGGGAGAGATGGCTACACCTTC
NA	TRBV19	TRBJ2-3	TRBD2	CASSVWAGEGADTQYF	TGTGCCAGTAGTGTCTGGGCGGGGGAGGGCGCAGATACGCAGTATTTT
NA	TRBV5-6	TRBJ2-7	TRBD2	CASSLLGGSTNEQYF	TGTGCCAGCAGCCTATTGGGGGGGTCCACAAACGAGCAGTACTTC
NA	TRBV5-6	TRBJ2-5	NA	CASSLEIREQETQYF	TGTGCCAGCAGCTTAGAAATCCGGGAGCAAGAGACCCAGTACTTC
once	TRBV7-9	TRBJ1-3	TRBD1	CASSSWDRISGNTIYF	TGTGCCAGCAGCTCTTGGGACAGAATCTCTGGAAACACCATATATTTT
once	TRBV6-5	TRBJ2-1	TRBD2	CASGLAGAEQFF	TGTGCCAGCGGACTAGCGGGGGCTGAGCAGTTCTTC
NA	TRBV7-8	TRBJ2-7	TRBD1	CASSLALMDRYSYEQYF	TGTGCCAGCAGCTTAGCGCTAATGGACAGGTATTCCTACGAGCAGTACTTC
NA	TRBV4-3	TRBJ1-2	NA	CASSQGIQPNYGYTF	TGCGCCAGCAGCCAAGGTATACAGCCTAACTATGGCTACACCTTC
NA	TRBV7-2	TRBJ2-2	NA	CASSERPNTGELFF	TGTGCCAGTTCAGAAAGACCGAACACCGGGGAGCTGTTTTTT
NA	TRBV25-1	TRBJ2-2	TRBD1	CASSYGTENTGELFF	TGTGCCAGCAGTTACGGGACAGAGAACACCGGGGAGCTGTTTTTT